The present T cell receptor beta chain was sequenced within a study of beta chain features in type 1 diabetes. Broader study findings: Cells expressing TCR highly could be over-represented by cDNA sequencing. Shorter TCRB CDR3s, moderately but significantly so, were found in Type 1 diabetes patients in all four CD4+ subsets.

CDR3 length equals 14 residues. The germline V gene encodes CDR1 SNHLY and CDR2 FYNNEI. The V and J ends lost 4 bases and 7 bases respectively, with 13 bases between them. Only one heparinised blood draw was taken per donor, and its volume averaged around 110 mL. Staining for CD45RO/CCR7/CD25/CD127/CD95/CD27 allowed sorting of CD4+ naive, central memory, regulatory and stem cell-like memory cells. Populations obtained by sorting all exceeded 98% purity. This clone was seen more than once but under ten times. Its antigen is currently unknown. Expressed TCRB transcripts were sequenced, since all the RNA that had been isolated was reverse transcribed. Here immunoSEQ multiplex PCR was the method, and the copy in TCRdb shows in-frame clones only, minus some. The sample consists of under 200,000 clones, roughly 8% of them appearing once.

The rearrangement uses TRBV2 and TRBJ2-2; no reliable D call. This receptor was taken from a woman aged 18-29 years with type 1 diabetes. Input material: central memory CD4+ T cells from blood. Written as DNA, the CDR3 is TGTGCCAGCAGTGTGCGCTCCGCGAGCGGGGAGCTGTTTTTT. This codes for CASSVRSASGELFF.